This T cell receptor beta chain was identified during a study of blood T cells in healthy people across ages (dated by TCRdb to 2014 to 2015). Some background on the complete study: In model experiments, template switching captured roughly one uniquely barcoded TCR beta cDNA molecule for every two T cells. To track age-related changes in TCR beta repertoire diversity, the study relied on deep sequencing normalized with unique cDNA molecular identifiers. Donors were grouped into four age groups: young (average roughly 16 years), middle-aged (about 38), aged (about 60) and long-lived (over 80). Using the same blood draw, the study looked at two additional independent replicas of 1 million unique cDNA reads for two donors, one aged 18 to 30 and the other aged 80 or older.

Donors were under 40 systemically healthy Caucasian individuals from Russia aged 6 to 90 years. Each donor gave around 9.9 milliliters of peripheral blood, collected into EDTA-treated Vacutainer tubes. Ficoll-Paque density-gradient centrifugation was used to isolate PBMCs, with at least 6 million obtained per sample. Trizol reagent was used to extract total RNA from PBMCs, with at least 5.5 micrograms per sample. For every donor, an aliquot of PBMCs went through flow cytometry to measure the percentages of naive CD45RAhigh/CD27high T cells. The CDR3, from cysteine to phenylalanine, totals 14 residues. The entry retains the CDR3 DNA only, 42 bases that are in frame from base 1. CDR1 is given as SGHNT and CDR2 as YYREEE, both from the germline V gene (reference sequence). V drops 0 bases and J drops 4 bases, leaving 7 bases in between. The research as a whole found: The percentage of naive T cells measured by flow cytometry correlated strongly with observed TCR beta diversity. Donor CMV infection status was unknown, potentially confounding age-related changes in expanded clonotypes. Since profiling was done on bulk unsorted PBMCs, naive and antigen-experienced compartments could not be conclusively compared. Estimates of total diversity from one million sequenced T cells were regarded as lower bounds and underestimates. Compared with the aged group, the long-lived group had more naive CD4+ T cells, fewer expanded clones and increased TCR diversity, a pattern suggesting age selection. Observed TCR beta diversity per million T cells fell roughly linearly with age, and a significant reduction was already apparent by age around 40.

Library generation was performed with 5' RACE. The sample was run on an Illumina HiSeq 2500. The second PCR ran for about 6 to 11 cycles and used a J-beta primer mix along with a sample-barcoded 5' primer. A unique molecular identifier was introduced onto each TCR beta cDNA molecule by a template-switch 5' adaptor carrying 12 random nucleotides. Each sample yielded at least 2.5 million CDR3-containing paired-end reads. First-strand cDNA was synthesized from all RNA with the Mint cDNA synthesis kit, primed by a TRBC-specific oligonucleotide. Following uracil-DNA glycosylase treatment, a first 18-cycle PCR with universal primers M1SS and BC2_uni_R was performed on all cDNA. Processing in the source paper ran as follows. For normalization, 1 million high-quality reads were randomly selected from each sample, with every read carrying a distinct molecular identifier. Instead of being binned into consensus sequences, reads with shared molecular identifiers were discarded. CDR3 identification, clonotype clustering and error correction used MiTCR with a Q25 quality threshold and the strictest error-elimination algorithm. A nonparametric unseen species model with Euler transformation was used to estimate lower-bound total TCR beta diversity. TCRdb reprocessing: public reads trimmed at Q25 with fastp, clones called with MiXCR, in-frame beta chains kept. Merged by CDR3 protein, the rows form single entries marked with the most common genes and DNA. None of the V and J calls come from the authors' own analysis; TCRdb made them. For this sample there are about 1 million distinct CDR3 sequences; around 25% appear just once. The top ten clonotypes cover approximately 0.79% of the sample.

Comment on this clonotype: Its specific antigen is unknown. It has no much larger one-base neighbor in the sample; base qualities were not kept.

The data were also submitted as part of a second study, on T cells of mothers and their children. Reported in the second study: Donors were nine systemically healthy Caucasian individuals: three mothers and their six children. cDNA synthesis consumed the entire amount of extracted RNA, loaded at around 1.4 ug RNA in each 15 ul reaction. In the second PCR, the M1S primer added sample barcodes and 2-4 random nucleotides. Each mother yielded over 8.5 million TCR beta CDR3 reads and each child 3 million to 3.5 million reads. Thymic selection shapes the output of TCR recombination in a similar way in related and unrelated pairs, and inherited differences have a minor effect. Normalized repertoire overlap in related mother-child pairs was always slightly higher than in unrelated mother-child pairs, but the difference was never significant. No persistent microchimeric T cell clones were found, with a detection sensitivity of around 100 clones per million clonotypes. To look for features that set related mother-child pairs apart from unrelated individuals, the researchers ran deep NGS to compare the TCR beta repertoires of mothers and children. Mothers averaged roughly 36 +/- 4 years of age and children averaged around 10 +/- 4 years. After adapters were ligated using NEBNext reagents, the libraries underwent 100+100 nt paired-end sequencing on an Illumina HiSeq 2000. Mother and child libraries were prepared a month apart and sequenced in separate runs to prevent cross-contamination. Between roughly 500,000 and 2,000,000 distinct TCR beta clonotypes were identified per donor. Naive TCR beta clonotypes were estimated from low-frequency clonotypes matched to each donor's FACS-determined naive share, without sorting.

This clonotype was sampled from a girl under 10 years old in good health. Recombination linked TRBV5-4 to TRBJ1-4, with the identity of the D gene unclear. Sequencing was done on a sample of blood. The bases are TGTGCCAGCAGCTTGGGACCTAATAATGAAAAACTGTTTTTT. It specifies CASSLGPNNEKLFF.